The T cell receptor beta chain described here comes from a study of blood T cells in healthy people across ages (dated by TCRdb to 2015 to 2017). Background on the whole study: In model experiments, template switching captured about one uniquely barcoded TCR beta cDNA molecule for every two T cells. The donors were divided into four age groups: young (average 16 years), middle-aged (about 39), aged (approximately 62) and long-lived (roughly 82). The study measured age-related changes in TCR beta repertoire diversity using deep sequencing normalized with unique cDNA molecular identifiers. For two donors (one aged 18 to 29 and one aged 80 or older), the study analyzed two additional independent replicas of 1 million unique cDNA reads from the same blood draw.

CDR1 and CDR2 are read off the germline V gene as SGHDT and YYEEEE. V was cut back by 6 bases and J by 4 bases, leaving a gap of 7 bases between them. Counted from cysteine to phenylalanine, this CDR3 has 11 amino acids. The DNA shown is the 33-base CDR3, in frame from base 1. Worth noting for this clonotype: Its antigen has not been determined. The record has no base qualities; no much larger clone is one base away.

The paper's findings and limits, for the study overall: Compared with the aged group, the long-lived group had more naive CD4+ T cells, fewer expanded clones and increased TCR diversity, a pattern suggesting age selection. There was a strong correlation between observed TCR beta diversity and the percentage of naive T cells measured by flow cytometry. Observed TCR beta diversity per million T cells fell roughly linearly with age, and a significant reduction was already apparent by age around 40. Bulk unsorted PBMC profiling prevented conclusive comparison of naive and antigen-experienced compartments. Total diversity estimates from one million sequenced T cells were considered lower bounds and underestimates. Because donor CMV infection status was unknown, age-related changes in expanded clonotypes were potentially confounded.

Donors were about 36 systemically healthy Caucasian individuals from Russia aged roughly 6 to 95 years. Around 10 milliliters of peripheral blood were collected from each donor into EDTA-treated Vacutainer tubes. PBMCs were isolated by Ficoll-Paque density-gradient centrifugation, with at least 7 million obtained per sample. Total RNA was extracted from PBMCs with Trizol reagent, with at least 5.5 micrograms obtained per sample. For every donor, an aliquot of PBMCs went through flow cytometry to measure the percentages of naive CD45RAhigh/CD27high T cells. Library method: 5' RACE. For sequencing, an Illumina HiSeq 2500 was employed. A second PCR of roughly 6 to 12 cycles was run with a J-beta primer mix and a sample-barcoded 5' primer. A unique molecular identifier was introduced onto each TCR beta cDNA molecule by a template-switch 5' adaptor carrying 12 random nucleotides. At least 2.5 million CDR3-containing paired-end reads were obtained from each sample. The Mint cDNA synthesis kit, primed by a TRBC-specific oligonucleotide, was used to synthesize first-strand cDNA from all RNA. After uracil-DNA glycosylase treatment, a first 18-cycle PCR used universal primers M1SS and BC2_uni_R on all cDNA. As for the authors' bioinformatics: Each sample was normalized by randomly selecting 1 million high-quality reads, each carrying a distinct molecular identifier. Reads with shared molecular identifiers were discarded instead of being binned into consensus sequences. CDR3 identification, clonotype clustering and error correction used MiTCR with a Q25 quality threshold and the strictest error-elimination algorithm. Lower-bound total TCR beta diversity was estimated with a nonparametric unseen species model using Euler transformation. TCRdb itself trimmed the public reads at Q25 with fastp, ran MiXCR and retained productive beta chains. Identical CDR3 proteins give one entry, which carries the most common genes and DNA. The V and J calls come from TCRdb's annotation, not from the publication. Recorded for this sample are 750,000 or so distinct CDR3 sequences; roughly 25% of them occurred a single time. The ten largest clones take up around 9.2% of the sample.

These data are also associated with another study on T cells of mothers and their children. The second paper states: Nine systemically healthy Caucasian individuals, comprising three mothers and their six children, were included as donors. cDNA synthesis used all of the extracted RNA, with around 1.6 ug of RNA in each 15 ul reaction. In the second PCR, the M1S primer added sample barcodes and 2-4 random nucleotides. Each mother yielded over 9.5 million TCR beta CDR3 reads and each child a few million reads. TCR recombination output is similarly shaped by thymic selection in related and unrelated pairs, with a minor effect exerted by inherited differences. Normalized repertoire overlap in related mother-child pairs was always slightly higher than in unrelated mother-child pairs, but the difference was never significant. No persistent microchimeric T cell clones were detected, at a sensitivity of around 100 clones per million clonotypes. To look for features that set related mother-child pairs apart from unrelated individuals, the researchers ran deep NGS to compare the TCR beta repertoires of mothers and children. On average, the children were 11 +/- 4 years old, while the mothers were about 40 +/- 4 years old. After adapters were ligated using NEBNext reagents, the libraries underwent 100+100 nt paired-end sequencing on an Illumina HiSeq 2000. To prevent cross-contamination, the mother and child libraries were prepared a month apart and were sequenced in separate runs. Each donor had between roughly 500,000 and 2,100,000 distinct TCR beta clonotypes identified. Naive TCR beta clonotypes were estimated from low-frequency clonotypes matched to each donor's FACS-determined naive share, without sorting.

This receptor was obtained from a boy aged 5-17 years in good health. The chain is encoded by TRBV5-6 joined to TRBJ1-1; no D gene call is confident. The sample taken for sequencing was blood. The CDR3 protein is CASTTATEAFF. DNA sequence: TGTGCCAGCACCACCGCCACTGAAGCTTTCTTT.